This TCR beta chain was observed in a study of blood T cell repertoires in COVID-19 (dated by TCRdb to 2018 to 2021). Broadly, across the study: Samples from collaborators originated in the United States, Italy and Spain and spanned both the acute and convalescent phases of COVID-19. The material from the prospective study consisted of cDNA or gDNA derived from T cells, B-cell-depleted T cells, or PBMCs. Subjects who had been exposed to COVID-19, were actively infected with it, or had recovered from it provided the deeply sampled blood TCRbeta repertoires that made up the dataset. The repertoires were released in a freely available public database meant as a resource for research on the immune response to SARS-CoV-2. Samples were obtained from the ongoing ImmuneRACE study (first 160 participants) and from 1,254 subjects provided by 6 global collaborators. A de-identified subject ID, COVID-19 status, age in years and sex were almost always included in the sample metadata. HLA class I and class II types, where available, came from metadata supplied by the sample provider rather than from assay-based typing.

About this clone: Its antigen is unknown. Base qualities are not recorded, but no much larger clone differs from it by a single base.

The collaborating institutions used their own protocols to collect whole blood in K2EDTA tubes. For TCRbeta analysis, collaborators shipped samples as frozen whole blood, isolated PBMCs, or DNA extracted from either of those sample types. General conclusions and limits of the study: Clinical and demographic metadata were provided uncurated, with the amount varying by source and participant.

The immunoSEQ Assay, a bias-controlled multiplex PCR, was used to amplify TCRbeta CDR3 regions from genomic DNA. Turning to the authors' computational methods: Nucleated cell counts per sample were estimated from amplification of reference gene primers within the assay. To quantify the absolute abundance of each unique TCRbeta CDR3 rearrangement, sequence reads were collapsed and filtered. For each sample, productive Simpson clonality was calculated as the square root of Simpson's diversity index across productive rearrangements. The immuneACCESS repertoire file appears here via TCRdb, limited to in-frame rearrangements. These files lack a portion of the clones; in checked studies, under half of the deficit traces to unresolved V genes, and the cause of the others is not known. V, J and clone size derive from that table, while D and trimming were established from the DNA sequence. Within this sample are 100,000 or so clones, with roughly 92% of them counted one time only. The ten largest make up roughly 5% of the sample.

According to the germline V gene (reference sequence), CDR1 reads LNHNV and CDR2 reads YYDKDF. The CDR3 has 15 amino acids, counting the end cysteine and phenylalanine. Only the CDR3 region is kept as DNA, spanning 45 bases read in frame from base 1. For this chain, trimming is 0 bases at the V end and 5 bases at the J end, and the number of junction bases without a gene match is 4. This sequence was found in a man between 65 and 79 years old with acute or convalescent COVID-19. The specimen sequenced was peripheral blood. The rearranged segments are TRBV15 and TRBJ1-3, and 7 bases in between align with TRBD1. The CDR3 sequence is CATSRDKGARNTIYF. DNA sequence: TGTGCCACCAGCAGAGATAAGGGGGCTCGAAACACCATATATTTT.